The present entry profiles one T cell receptor beta chain with its context. Its antigen is not known. CDR1 is LNHNV, CDR2 YYDKDF, per germline (reference sequence). The length of the CDR3 is 15 residues. V gave up 6 bases and J gave up 0 bases; unmatched junction bases: 6. The data were taken from a study of OX40 agonist ivuxolimab in advanced cancers. Overall study context: Partial response was recorded in three patients: one hepatocellular carcinoma and two cutaneous melanoma cases.

The study's findings and limits: Circulating CD4+ and CD8+ T cells showed clonal expansion by week 6 at 0.1 to 3.0 mg/kg.

Clones were read by immunoSEQ multiplex PCR, and TCRdb kept only the in-frame ones, dropping some. This table holds around 47,000 clones, more than 80% found once. The chain employs TRBV15 and TRBJ2-7; TRBD1 aligns across 9 bases. Sequencing used CD4+ or CD8+ T cells sorted from blood, obtained in a trial of the OX40 agonist ivuxolimab. The TCR sequence derives from an adult with an advanced solid tumor such as melanoma, head and neck, liver or kidney cancer. The CDR3 DNA reads TGTGCCACCAGAGCTGGACAGGGGAGCTCCTACGAGCAGTACTTC. Protein product: CATRAGQGSSYEQYF.